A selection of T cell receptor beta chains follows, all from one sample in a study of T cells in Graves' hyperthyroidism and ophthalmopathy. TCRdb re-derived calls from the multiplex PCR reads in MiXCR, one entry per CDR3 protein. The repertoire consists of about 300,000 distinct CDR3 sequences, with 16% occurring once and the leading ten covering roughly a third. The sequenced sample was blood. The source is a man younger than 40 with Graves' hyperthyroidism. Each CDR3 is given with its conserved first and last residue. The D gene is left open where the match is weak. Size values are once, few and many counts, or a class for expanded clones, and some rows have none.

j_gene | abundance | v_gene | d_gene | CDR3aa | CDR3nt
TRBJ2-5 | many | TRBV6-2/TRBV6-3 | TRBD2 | CASSSDYREEETQYF | TGTGCCAGCAGTTCCGATTACCGGGAGGAGGAGACCCAGTACTTC
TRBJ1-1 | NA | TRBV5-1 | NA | CASTGPAMNTEAFF | TGCGCCAGCACGGGGCCAGCCATGAACACTGAAGCTTTCTTT
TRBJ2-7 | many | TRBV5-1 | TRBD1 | CASSSTGGGGYEQYF | TGCGCCAGCAGCTCAACAGGGGGCGGGGGATACGAGCAGTACTTC
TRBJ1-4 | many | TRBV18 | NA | CASSSSPNEKLFF | TGTGCCAGCTCATCTAGCCCTAATGAAAAACTGTTTTTT
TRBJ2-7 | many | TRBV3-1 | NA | CASSLTLAGSTPYEQYF | TGTGCCAGCAGCCTAACCCTGGCAGGGTCCACTCCCTACGAGCAGTACTTC
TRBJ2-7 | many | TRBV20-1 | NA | CSASSGLMDEQYF | TGCAGTGCTAGTTCGGGACTCATGGACGAGCAGTACTTC
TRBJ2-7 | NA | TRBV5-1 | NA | CASSRGYKYEQYF | TGCGCCAGCAGCCGAGGGTACAAGTACGAGCAGTACTTC
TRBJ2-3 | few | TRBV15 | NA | CATSPRRGDTQYF | TGTGCCACCAGCCCCCGCCGGGGCGATACGCAGTATTTT
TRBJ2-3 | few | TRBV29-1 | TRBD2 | CSVVVMSSGSGDTQYF | TGCAGCGTTGTAGTAATGTCTAGCGGGAGTGGAGATACGCAGTATTTT
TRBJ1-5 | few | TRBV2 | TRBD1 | CASRGTGANEPQHF | TGTGCCAGCAGGGGGACAGGAGCAAATGAGCCCCAGCATTTT
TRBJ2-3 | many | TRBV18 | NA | CASSPPSFTDTQYF | TGTGCCAGCTCACCACCGTCGTTCACAGATACGCAGTATTTT
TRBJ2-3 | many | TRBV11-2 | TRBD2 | CASVAGVRTDTQYF | TGTGCCAGCGTAGCGGGAGTGAGGACAGATACGCAGTATTTT
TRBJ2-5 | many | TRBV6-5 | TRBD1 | CASSYSIQGAEETQYF | TGTGCCAGCAGTTACTCGATACAGGGGGCGGAGGAGACCCAGTACTTC
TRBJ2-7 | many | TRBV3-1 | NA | CASSQVRRVYEQYF | TGTGCCAGCAGCCAAGTTAGGCGAGTCTACGAGCAGTACTTC
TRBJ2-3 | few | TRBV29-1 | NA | CSATRTDTQYF | TGCAGCGCAACCCGCACAGATACGCAGTATTTT
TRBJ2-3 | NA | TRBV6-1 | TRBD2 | CASSDWSSGYGDTQYF | TGTGCCAGCAGTGATTGGTCTAGCGGCTATGGGGATACGCAGTATTTT
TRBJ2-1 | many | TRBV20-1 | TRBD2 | CSASTRTSAAHEQFF | TGCAGTGCTAGTACCCGGACTAGCGCTGCCCATGAGCAGTTCTTC
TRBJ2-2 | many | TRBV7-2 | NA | CASSLDRLTGELFF | TGTGCCAGCAGCTTAGATCGACTCACCGGGGAGCTGTTTTTT
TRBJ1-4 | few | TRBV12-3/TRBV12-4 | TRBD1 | CASRDREGEKLFF | TGTGCCAGCAGAGACAGGGAGGGGGAAAAACTGTTTTTT
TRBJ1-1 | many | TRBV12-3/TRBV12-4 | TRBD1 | CASTKQGGSTEAFF | TGTGCCAGCACCAAACAGGGGGGGAGCACTGAAGCTTTCTTT
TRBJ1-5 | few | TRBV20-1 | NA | CSARGSGARQPQHF | TGCAGTGCTAGAGGCTCGGGGGCCAGGCAGCCCCAGCATTTT
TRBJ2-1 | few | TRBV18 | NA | CASSPQGISYNEQFF | TGTGCCAGCTCACCGCAAGGGATCTCCTACAATGAGCAGTTCTTC
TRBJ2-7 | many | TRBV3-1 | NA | CASSQFRHYEQYF | TGTGCCAGCAGCCAATTCCGCCACTACGAGCAGTACTTC
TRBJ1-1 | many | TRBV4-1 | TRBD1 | CASSQQGAWTEAFF | TGCGCCAGCAGCCAACAGGGGGCGTGGACTGAAGCTTTCTTT
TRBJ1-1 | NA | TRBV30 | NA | CAWTGQGVLTFF | TGTGCCTGGACGGGGCAGGGAGTACTGACTTTCTTT
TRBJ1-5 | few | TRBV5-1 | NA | CASSNGQSGDPQHF | TGCGCCAGCAGCAACGGACAGTCGGGTGATCCCCAGCATTTT
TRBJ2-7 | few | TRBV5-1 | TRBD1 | CASRTGGPYEQYF | TGCGCCAGCAGGACAGGGGGTCCCTACGAGCAGTACTTC
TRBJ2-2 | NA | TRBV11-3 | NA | CASSSGGVLDTGELFF | TGTGCCAGCAGCTCAGGAGGGGTTCTGGACACCGGGGAGCTGTTTTTT
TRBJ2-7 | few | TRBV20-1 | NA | CSARVIGSFDEQYF | TGCAGTGCTAGAGTGATTGGGTCTTTCGACGAGCAGTACTTC
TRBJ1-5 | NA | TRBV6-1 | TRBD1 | CASSPAETGPLYGPQHF | TGTGCCAGCAGCCCGGCCGAGACAGGGCCGCTTTATGGGCCCCAGCATTTT
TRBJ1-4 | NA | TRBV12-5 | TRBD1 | CASGRARDRLLNEKLFF | TGTGCTAGTGGCCGTGCTCGGGACAGGCTACTTAATGAAAAACTGTTTTTT
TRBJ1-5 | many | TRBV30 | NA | CASKDGQPQHF | TGTGCCTCCAAAGACGGTCAGCCCCAGCATTTT
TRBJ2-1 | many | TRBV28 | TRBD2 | CASSPGGGNEQFF | TGTGCCAGCAGTCCGGGGGGTGGCAATGAGCAGTTCTTC
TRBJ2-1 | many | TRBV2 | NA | CASTGSYNEQFF | TGTGCCAGCACGGGAAGCTACAATGAGCAGTTCTTC
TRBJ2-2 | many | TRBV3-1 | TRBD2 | CASSQGSTSGPRRNTGELFF | TGTGCCAGCAGCCAAGGATCGACTAGCGGGCCTCGGAGGAACACCGGGGAGCTGTTTTTT
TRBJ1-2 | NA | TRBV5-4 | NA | CASSLGAGPNYGYTF | TGTGCCAGCAGCTTGGGGGCAGGGCCAAACTATGGCTACACCTTC
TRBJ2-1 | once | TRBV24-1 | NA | CATSDLGLPPYNEQFF | TGTGCCACCAGTGATTTGGGTCTCCCGCCCTACAATGAGCAGTTCTTC
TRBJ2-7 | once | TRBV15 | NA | CATSGDRLYEQYF | TGTGCCACCAGCGGGGATCGCCTCTACGAGCAGTACTTC
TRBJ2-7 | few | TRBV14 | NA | CASSPTSRGWEQYF | TGTGCCAGCAGCCCTACATCCAGGGGATGGGAGCAGTACTTC
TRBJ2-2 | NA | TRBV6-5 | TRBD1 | CASSYGAGGNCSTGELFF | TGTGCCAGCAGTTACGGGGCAGGGGGTAATTGTAGCACCGGGGAGCTGTTTTTT
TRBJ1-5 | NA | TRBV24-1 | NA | CATSGRVSNQPQHF | TGTGCCACCAGTGGGAGGGTGAGCAATCAGCCCCAGCATTTT
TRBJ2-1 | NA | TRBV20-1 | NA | CSAPGRYNEQFF | TGCAGTGCTCCTGGACGGTACAATGAGCAGTTCTTC
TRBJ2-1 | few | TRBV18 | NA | CASSRENNEQFF | TGTGCCAGCTCCCGGGAGAACAATGAGCAGTTCTTC
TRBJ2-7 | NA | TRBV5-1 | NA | CASSLDPGPYEQYF | TGCGCCAGCAGCTTGGACCCGGGCCCCTACGAGCAGTACTTC
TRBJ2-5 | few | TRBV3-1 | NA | CASSRGGGSQETQYF | TGTGCCAGCAGCCGAGGGGGGGGGAGCCAAGAGACCCAGTACTTC
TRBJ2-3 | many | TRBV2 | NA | CASITRGLGAGDTQYF | TGTGCCAGCATTACCCGGGGTCTTGGAGCGGGAGATACGCAGTATTTT
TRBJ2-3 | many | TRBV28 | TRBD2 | CASSLKGLSQYF | TGTGCCAGCAGTTTAAAGGGACTATCGCAGTATTTT
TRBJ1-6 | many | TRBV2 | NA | CASSERLGTPTPLHF | TGTGCCAGCAGTGAAAGGCTTGGGACACCCACACCCCTCCACTTT